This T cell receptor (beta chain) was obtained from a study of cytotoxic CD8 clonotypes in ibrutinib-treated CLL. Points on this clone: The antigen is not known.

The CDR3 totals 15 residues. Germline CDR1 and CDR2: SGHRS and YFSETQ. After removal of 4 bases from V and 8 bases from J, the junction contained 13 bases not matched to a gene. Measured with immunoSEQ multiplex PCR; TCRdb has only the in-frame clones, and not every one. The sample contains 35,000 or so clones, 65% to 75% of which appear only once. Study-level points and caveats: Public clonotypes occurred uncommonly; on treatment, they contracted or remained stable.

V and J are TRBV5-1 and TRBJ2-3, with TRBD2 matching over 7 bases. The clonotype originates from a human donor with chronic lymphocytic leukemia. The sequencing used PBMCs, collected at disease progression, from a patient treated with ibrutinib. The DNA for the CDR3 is TGCGCCAGCAGCAGGCTTGCGGGGGTGCTGGGTACGCAGTATTTT. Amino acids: CASSRLAGVLGTQYF.